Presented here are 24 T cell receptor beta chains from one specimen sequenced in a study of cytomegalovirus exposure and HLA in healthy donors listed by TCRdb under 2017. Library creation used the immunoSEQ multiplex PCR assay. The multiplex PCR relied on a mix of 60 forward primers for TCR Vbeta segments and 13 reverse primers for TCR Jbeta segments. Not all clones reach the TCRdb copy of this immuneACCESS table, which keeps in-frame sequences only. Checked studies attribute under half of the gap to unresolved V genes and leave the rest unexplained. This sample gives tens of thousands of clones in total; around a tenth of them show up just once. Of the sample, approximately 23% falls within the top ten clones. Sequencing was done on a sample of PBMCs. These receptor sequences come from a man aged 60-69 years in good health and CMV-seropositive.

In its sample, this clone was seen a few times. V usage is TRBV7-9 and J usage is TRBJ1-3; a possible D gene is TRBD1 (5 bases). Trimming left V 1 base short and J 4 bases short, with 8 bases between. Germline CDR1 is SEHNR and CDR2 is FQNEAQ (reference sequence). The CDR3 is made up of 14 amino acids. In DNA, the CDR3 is TGTGCCAGCAGCTTAGGGGGCAGAGGAAACACCATATATTTT. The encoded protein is CASSLGGRGNTIYF.

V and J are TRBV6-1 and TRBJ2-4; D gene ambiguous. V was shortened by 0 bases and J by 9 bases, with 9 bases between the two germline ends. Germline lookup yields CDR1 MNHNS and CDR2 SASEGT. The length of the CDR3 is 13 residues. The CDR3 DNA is TGTGCCAGCAGTGAAGCTCAACACCGCATTCAGTACTTC. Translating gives CASSEAQHRIQYF.

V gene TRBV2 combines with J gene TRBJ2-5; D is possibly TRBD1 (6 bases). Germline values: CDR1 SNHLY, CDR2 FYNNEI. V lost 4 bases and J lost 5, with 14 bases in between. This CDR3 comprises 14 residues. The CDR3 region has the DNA TGTGCCAGCAGTGCTCTCACAGGGCCCGAGACCCAGTACTTC. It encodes CASSALTGPETQYF.

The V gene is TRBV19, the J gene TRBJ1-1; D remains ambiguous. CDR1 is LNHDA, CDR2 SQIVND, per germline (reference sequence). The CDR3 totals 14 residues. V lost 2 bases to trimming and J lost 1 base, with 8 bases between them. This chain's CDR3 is CASSISLENTEAFF. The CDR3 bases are TGTGCCAGTAGTATATCACTCGAGAACACTGAAGCTTTCTTT.

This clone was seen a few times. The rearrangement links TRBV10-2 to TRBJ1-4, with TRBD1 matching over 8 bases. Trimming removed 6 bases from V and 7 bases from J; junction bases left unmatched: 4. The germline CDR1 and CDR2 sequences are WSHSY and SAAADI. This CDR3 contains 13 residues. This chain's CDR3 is CASRGQGGEKLFF. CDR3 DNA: TGCGCCAGCAGAGGACAGGGAGGTGAAAAACTGTTTTTT.

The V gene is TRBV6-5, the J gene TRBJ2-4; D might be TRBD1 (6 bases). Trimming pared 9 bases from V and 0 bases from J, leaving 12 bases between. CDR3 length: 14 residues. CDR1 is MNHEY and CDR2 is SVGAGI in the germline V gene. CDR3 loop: CARKGHPAKNIQYF. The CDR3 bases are TGTGCCAGGAAGGGACACCCAGCCAAAAACATTCAGTACTTC.

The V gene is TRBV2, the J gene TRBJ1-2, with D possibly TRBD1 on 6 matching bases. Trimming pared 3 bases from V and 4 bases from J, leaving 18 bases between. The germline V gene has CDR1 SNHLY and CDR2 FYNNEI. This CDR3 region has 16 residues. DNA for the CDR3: TGTGCCAGCAGTGAGGGGCGGTTAGGGGGGGGCTATGGCTACACCTTC. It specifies CASSEGRLGGGYGYTF.

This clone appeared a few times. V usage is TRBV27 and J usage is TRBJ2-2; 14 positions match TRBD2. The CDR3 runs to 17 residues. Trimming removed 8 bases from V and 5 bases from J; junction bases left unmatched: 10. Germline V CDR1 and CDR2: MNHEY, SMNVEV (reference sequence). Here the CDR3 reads CASSLGTSGGVTGELFF. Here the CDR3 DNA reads TGTGCCAGCTCCCTTGGGACTAGCGGGGGTGTAACCGGGGAGCTGTTTTTT.

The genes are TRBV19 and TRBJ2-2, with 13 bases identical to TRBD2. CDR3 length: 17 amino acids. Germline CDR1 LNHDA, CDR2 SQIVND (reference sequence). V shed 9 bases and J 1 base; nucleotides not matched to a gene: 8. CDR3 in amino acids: CASWKGLAGQNTGELFF. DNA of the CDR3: TGTGCCAGCTGGAAGGGACTAGCGGGACAGAACACCGGGGAGCTGTTTTTT.

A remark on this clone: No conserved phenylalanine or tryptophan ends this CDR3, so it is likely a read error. The DNA for the CDR3 is TGTGCCTCCGAAAGGGAGGGGAAATATGGCTACACCTTA. The encoded protein is CASEREGKYGYTL. The chain is built from TRBV30 and TRBJ1-2; possibly TRBD1 for D (5 bases). The CDR3 totals 13 residues. Germline CDR1 GTSNPN, CDR2 SVGIG (reference sequence). V lost 7 bases and J 5 bases, leaving 17 bases between the germline ends.

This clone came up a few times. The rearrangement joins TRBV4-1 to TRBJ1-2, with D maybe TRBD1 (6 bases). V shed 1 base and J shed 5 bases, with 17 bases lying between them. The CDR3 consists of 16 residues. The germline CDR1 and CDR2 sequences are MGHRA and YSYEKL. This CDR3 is CASSQGPRKGDYGYTF. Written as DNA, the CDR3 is TGCGCCAGCAGCCAAGGTCCCCGAAAGGGGGATTATGGCTACACCTTC.

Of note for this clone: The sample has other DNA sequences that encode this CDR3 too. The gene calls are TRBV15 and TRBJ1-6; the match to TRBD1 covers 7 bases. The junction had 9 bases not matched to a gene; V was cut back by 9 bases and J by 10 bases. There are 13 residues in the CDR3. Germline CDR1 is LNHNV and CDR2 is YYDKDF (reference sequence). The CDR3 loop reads CATSFDRDSPLHF. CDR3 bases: TGTGCCACAAGCTTCGACAGGGACTCACCCCTCCACTTT. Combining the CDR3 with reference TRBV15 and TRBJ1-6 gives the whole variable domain DAMVIQNPRYQVTQFGKPVTLSCSQTLNHNVMYWYQQKSSQAPKLLFHYYDKDFNNEADTPDNFQSRRPNTSFCFLDIRSPGLGDTAMYLCATSFDRDSPLHFGNGTRLTVT.

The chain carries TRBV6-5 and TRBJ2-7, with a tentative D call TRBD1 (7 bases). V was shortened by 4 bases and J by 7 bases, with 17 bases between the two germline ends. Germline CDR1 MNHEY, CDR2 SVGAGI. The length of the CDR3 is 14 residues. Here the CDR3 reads CASSLAGQTREQYF. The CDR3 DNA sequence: TGTGCCAGCAGTTTGGCGGGACAGACTCGAGAGCAGTACTTC.

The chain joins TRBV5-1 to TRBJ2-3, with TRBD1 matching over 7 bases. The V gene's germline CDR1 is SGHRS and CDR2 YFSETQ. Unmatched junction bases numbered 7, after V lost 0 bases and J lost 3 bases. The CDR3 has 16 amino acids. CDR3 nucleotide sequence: TGCGCCAGCAGCTTGGATTCAGGGGGTTTAACAGATACGCAGTATTTT. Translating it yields CASSLDSGGLTDTQYF.

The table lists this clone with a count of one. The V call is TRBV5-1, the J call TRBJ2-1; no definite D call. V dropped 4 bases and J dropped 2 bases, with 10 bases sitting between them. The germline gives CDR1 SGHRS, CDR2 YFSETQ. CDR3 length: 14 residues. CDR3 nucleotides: TGCGCCAGCAGCGGTACTCCTGCCTACAATGAGCAGTTCTTC. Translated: CASSGTPAYNEQFF.

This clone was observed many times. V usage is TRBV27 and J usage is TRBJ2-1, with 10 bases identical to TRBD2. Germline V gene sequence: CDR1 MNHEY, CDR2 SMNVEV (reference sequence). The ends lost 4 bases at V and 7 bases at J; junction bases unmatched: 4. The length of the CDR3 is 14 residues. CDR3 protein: CASSYDSGRNEQFF. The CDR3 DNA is TGTGCCAGCAGTTACGATAGCGGGAGGAATGAGCAGTTCTTC.

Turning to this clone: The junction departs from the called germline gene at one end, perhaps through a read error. CDR3 coding DNA: TGCGCCAGCAGCCAAGCGGGGGGTGGGGGTTGGGGTGTCTTC. It translates to CASSQAGGGGWGVF. This chain uses TRBV4-1 with TRBJ2-1, with 7 nucleotides matching TRBD2. The germline CDR1 and CDR2 sequences are MGHRA and YSYEKL. The CDR3 has 14 residues.

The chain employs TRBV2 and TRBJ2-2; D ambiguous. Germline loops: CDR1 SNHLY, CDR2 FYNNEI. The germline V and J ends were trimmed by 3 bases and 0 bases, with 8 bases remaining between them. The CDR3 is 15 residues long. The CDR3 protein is CASSELSPNTGELFF. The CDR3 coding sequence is TGTGCCAGCAGTGAGTTATCCCCGAACACCGGGGAGCTGTTTTTT.

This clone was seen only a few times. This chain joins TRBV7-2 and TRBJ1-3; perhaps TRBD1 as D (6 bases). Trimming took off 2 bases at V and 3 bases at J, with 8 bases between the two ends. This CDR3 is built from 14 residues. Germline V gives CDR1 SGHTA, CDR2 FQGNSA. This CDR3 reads CASSLSDSGNTIYF. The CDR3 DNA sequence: TGTGCCAGCAGCTTATCGGACAGTGGAAACACCATATATTTT.

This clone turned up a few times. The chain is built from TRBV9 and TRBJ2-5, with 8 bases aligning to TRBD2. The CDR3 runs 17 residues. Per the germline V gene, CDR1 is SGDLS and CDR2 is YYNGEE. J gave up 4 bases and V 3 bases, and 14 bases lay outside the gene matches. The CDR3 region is CASSGVAGGVGGETQYF. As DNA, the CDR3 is TGTGCCAGCAGCGGGGTGGCGGGGGGCGTCGGGGGAGAGACCCAGTACTTC.

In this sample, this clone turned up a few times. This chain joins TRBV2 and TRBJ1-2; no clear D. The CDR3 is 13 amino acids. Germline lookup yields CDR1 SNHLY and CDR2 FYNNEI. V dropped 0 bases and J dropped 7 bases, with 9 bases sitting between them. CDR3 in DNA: TGTGCCAGCAGTGAAGCACGGGGTACTGGCTACACCTTC. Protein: CASSEARGTGYTF.

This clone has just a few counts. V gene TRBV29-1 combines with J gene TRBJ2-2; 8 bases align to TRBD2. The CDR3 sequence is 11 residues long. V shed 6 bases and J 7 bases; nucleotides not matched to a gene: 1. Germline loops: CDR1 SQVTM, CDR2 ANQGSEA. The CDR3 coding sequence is TGCAGCGTGCGGGGGGTCGGGGAGCTGTTTTTT. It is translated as CSVRGVGELFF.

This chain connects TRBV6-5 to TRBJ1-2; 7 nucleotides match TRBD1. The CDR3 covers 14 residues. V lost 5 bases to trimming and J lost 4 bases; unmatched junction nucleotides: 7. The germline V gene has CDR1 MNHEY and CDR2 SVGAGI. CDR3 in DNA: TGTGCCAGCAGTCTCAGACAGGGCCCCTATGGCTACACCTTC. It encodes CASSLRQGPYGYTF.

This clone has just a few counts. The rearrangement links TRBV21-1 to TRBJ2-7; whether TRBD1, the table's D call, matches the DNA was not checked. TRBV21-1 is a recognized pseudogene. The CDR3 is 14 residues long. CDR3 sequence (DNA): TGTGCCAGCAGCCAGACAGGGCGGTGGGACGAGCAGTACTTC. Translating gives CASSQTGRWDEQYF.